This T cell receptor beta chain stems from a study of preoperative IRX-2 immunotherapy in early breast cancer. Documented treatment: preoperative locoregional IRX-2 cytokine immunotherapy. V was clipped by 5 bases and J by 7 bases, with 15 bases between them. The CDR3 covers 14 residues. Clones were read by immunoSEQ multiplex PCR, and TCRdb kept only the in-frame ones, dropping some. Seen here are roughly 30,000 clones, under 90% observed once, and the top ten hold around 3.1%. The rearrangement joins TRBV7-1 to TRBJ2-1; D call uncertain. TRBV7-1 is filed as an ORF, its function uncertain. The biological material was taken from a patient treated with IRX-2 immunotherapy. The origin of this receptor is a human donor with breast cancer. CDR3 in amino acids: CASSPETRRNEQFF. CDR3 DNA: TGTGCCAGCAGCCCAGAAACCAGGAGAAATGAGCAGTTCTTC.